This T cell receptor (beta chain) is drawn from a study of cytomegalovirus exposure and HLA in healthy donors. The CDR3 spans 13 residues. The germline gives CDR1 MDHEN, CDR2 SYDVKM. Deletions cut 6 bases from V and 5 bases from J, with 13 bases between. Healthy bone marrow donors made up the cohort. The primer mix had 60 Vbeta and 13 Jbeta primers. Clones were read by immunoSEQ multiplex PCR, and TCRdb kept only the in-frame ones, dropping some. This sample contains 220,000 or so clones. The sequence was obtained from a girl aged 2-10 years in good health and CMV-seropositive. The rearrangement uses TRBV28 and TRBJ2-5; D perhaps matches TRBD1 (6 bases). Source material: PBMCs. The chain's CDR3 is CASRRQGPETQYF. For the CDR3, the DNA is TGTGCCAGCAGGCGGCAGGGGCCTGAGACCCAGTACTTC.